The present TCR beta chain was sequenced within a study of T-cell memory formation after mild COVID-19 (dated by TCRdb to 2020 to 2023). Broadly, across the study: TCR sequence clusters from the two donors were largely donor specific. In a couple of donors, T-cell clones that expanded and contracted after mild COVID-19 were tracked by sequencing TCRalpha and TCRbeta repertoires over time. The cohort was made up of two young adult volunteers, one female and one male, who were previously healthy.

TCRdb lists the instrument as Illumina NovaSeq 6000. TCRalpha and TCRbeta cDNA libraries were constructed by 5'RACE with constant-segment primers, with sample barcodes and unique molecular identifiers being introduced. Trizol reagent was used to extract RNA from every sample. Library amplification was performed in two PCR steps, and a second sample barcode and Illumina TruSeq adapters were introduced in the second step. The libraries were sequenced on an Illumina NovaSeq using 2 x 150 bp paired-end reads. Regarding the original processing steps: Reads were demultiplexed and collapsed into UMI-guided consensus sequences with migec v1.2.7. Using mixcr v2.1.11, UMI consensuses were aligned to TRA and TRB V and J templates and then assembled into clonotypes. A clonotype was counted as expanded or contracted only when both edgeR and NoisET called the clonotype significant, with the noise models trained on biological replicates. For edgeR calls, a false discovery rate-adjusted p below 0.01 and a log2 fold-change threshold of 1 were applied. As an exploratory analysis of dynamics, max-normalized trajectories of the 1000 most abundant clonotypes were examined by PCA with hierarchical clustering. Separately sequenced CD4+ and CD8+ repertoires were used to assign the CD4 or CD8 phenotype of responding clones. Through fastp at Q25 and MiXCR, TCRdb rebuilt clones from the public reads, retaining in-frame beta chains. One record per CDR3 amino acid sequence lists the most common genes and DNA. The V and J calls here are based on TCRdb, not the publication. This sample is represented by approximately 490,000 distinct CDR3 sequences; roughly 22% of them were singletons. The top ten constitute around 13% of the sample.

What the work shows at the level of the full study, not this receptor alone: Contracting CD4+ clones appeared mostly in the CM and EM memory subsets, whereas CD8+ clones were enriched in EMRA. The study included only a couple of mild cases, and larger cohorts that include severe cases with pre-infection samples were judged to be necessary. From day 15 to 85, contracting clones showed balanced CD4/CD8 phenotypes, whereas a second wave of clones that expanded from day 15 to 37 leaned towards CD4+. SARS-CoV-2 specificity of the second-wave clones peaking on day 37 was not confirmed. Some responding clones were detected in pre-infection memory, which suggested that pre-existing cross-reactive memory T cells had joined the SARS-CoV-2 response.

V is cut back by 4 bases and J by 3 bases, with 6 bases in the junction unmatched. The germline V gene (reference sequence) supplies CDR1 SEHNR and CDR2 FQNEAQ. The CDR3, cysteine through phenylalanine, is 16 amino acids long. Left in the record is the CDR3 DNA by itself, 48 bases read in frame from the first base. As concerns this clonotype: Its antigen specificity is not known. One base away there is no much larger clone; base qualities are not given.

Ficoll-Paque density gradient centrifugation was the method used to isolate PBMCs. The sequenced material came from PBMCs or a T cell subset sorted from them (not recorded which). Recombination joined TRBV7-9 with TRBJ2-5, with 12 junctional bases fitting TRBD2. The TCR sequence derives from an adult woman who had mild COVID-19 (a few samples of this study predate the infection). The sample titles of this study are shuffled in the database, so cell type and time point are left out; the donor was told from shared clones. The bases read TGTGCCAGCAGCTCTCCCTGGACTAGCGGGGAAGAGACCCAGTACTTC. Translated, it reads CASSSPWTSGEETQYF. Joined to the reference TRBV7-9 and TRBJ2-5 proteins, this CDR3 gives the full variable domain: DTGVSQNPRHKITKRGQNVTFRCDPISEHNRLYWYRQTLGQGPEFLTYFQNEAQLEKSRLLSDRFSAERPKGSFSTLEIQRTEQGDSAMYLCASSSPWTSGEETQYFGPGTRLLVL.